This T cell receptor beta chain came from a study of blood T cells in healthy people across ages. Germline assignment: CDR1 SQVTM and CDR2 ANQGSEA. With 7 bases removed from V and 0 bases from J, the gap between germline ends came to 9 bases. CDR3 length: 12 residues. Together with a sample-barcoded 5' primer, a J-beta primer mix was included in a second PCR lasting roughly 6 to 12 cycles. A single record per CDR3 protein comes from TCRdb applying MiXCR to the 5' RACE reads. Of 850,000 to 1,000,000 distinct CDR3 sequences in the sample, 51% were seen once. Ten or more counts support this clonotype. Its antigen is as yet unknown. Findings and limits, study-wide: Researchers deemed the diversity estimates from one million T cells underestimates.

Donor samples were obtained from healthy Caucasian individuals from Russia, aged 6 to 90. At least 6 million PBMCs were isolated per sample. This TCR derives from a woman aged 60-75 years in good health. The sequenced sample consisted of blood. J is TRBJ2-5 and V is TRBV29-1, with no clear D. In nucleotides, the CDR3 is TGCAGCGCGACTTCGTACCAAGAGACCCAGTACTTC. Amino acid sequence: CSATSYQETQYF.